This T cell receptor beta chain came from a study of OX40 agonist ivuxolimab in advanced cancers. Study as a whole: Partial responses occurred in Three dose-escalation patients, one with hepatocellular carcinoma and two with cutaneous melanoma.

Collection of blood occurred at baseline, at cycle 4 day 1, and at cycle 7 day 1. Germline V CDR1 and CDR2: MNHNY, SVGAGI (reference sequence). The CDR3 is 14 residues long. The ends were cut back, 4 bases at V and 0 bases at J, with 6 bases in the middle. The table came from immunoSEQ multiplex PCR; TCRdb's copy has only in-frame clones and leaves some out. The table shows about 21,000 clones, with 75% to 85% occurring only once. This chain uses TRBV6-6 with TRBJ2-2; D is ambiguous. The material sequenced was CD4+ or CD8+ T cells sorted from blood, taken in a trial of the OX40 agonist ivuxolimab. The receptor was isolated from an adult with an advanced solid tumor such as melanoma, head and neck, liver or kidney cancer. The CDR3 sequence: CASSWGSNTGELFF. The CDR3 nucleotides are TGTGCCAGCAGTTGGGGATCGAACACCGGGGAGCTGTTTTTT.